The subject of this entry is one T cell receptor beta chain. The repertoire was sequenced with immunoSEQ multiplex PCR; TCRdb's copy has only in-frame clones and lacks some. The sample yields more than 2,000,000 clones, approximately 95% seen once. Germline lookup yields CDR1 SGHRS and CDR2 YFSETQ. The CDR3 is made up of 18 amino acids. Trimming at V came to 4 bases and at J to 0 bases, leaving 5 bases not matched to a gene. These data originate in a study of shared clonotypes between healthy human individuals. The V gene is TRBV5-1, the J gene TRBJ2-3; 16 bases line up with TRBD2. The TCR sequence derives from a man between 18 and 29 years old in good health. Some clones in this sample may be carry-over from other donors' samples. Sequenced material: naive CD4+ T cells from PBMCs. Indicated subset: CD45RA+ positively selected. CDR3 bases: TGCGCCAGCAGCCGGGGACTAGCGGGAGGGATAAGCACAGATACGCAGTATTTT. It translates to CASSRGLAGGISTDTQYF.